Following are 26 T cell receptor beta chains from one sample sequenced in a study of OX40 agonist ivuxolimab in advanced cancers. Some clones are missing from TCRdb's copy, which holds only in-frame ones; the method was immunoSEQ multiplex PCR. Of 15,000 to 20,000 clones in the sample, roughly 80% are singletons; the top ten hold 26%. Here the sequenced sample was CD4+ or CD8+ T cells sorted from blood, taken in a trial of the OX40 agonist ivuxolimab. The source of these receptors is an adult with an advanced solid tumor such as melanoma, head and neck, liver or kidney cancer.

J is TRBJ2-1 and V is TRBV6-5, with unresolved D. This CDR3 region has 14 residues. Trimming cost V 2 bases and J 0 bases, with 5 bases left between them. Per germline, CDR1 MNHEY and CDR2 SVGAGI. CDR3 sequence (DNA): TGTGCCAGCAGTTACCGGGCCTCCTACAATGAGCAGTTCTTC. It codes for CASSYRASYNEQFF.

This clone was seen once. CDR3 coding DNA: TGTGCCAGCAGCTCGCCTTCGGACGGTTGGGGGGAAGAGACCCAGTACTTC. Translation gives CASSSPSDGWGEETQYF. V usage is TRBV7-3 and J usage is TRBJ2-5, with D tentatively TRBD2 (6 bases). Germline loops: CDR1 SGHTA, CDR2 FQGTGA. The V end was cut by 4 bases, the J end by 3 bases, with 21 bases between. The CDR3 has 17 amino acids. Complete variable domain (other parts from reference TRBV7-3 and TRBJ2-5): GAGVSQTPSNKVTEKGKYVELRCDPISGHTALYWYRQSLGQGPEFLIYFQGTGAADDSGLPNDRFFAVRPEGSVSTLKIQRTERGDSAVYLCASSSPSDGWGEETQYFGPGTRLLVL.

This rearrangement joins TRBV19 to TRBJ2-1, with D tentatively TRBD2 (5 bases). CDR3 length equals 14 residues. V lost 7 bases, J lost 9 bases, and 19 bases lay in between. The germline V gene has CDR1 LNHDA and CDR2 SQIVND (reference sequence). This CDR3 is CASKGEAETGEQFF. The CDR3 DNA is TGTGCCAGTAAAGGCGAAGCGGAGACCGGTGAGCAGTTCTTC. The variable domain in full, with the rest retrieved from reference TRBV19 and TRBJ2-1, is DGGITQSPKYLFRKEGQNVTLSCEQNLNHDAMYWYRQDPGQGLRLIYYSQIVNDFQKGDIAEGYSVSREKKESFPLTVTSAQKNPTAFYLCASKGEAETGEQFFGPGTRLTVL.

The V gene is TRBV5-8, the J gene TRBJ2-7, with TRBD1 identical over 7 bases. The V segment lost 4 bases and the J segment 3 bases; nucleotides outside the gene matches: 7. This CDR3 region has 14 residues. Per germline, CDR1 SGHTS and CDR2 YDEGEE. The CDR3 DNA reads TGTGCCAGCAGCATGAGGGGGCTGTACTACGAGCAGTACTTC. Translating gives CASSMRGLYYEQYF.

The CDR3 DNA is TGTGCCAGCAGCTTCGCGGGGCGTCGGAGCCAGTACTTC. This translates into CASSFAGRRSQYF. This chain links TRBV7-9 with TRBJ2-5; TRBD2 might be the D (6 bases). Trimming removed 3 bases at V and 10 bases at J, with 15 bases between. Germline V gives CDR1 SEHNR, CDR2 FQNEAQ (reference sequence). The CDR3 consists of 13 residues.

This clone was seen a single time. The chain couples TRBV5-4 to TRBJ2-3, with 7 bases aligning to TRBD1. The CDR3 length is 14 residues. Germline V gene lookup returns CDR1 SGHNT and CDR2 YYREEE (reference sequence). The V gene end was trimmed by 0 bases and the J gene end by 6 bases; junction bases not matched to a gene: 4. The CDR3 sequence is CASSLGRQGDTQYF. For the CDR3, the DNA is TGTGCCAGCAGCTTGGGCAGACAGGGTGATACGCAGTATTTT.

The J gene is TRBJ1-1, the V gene TRBV7-8; D unclear. Germline CDR1 reads SGHVS; CDR2 reads FQNEAQ. The CDR3 totals 13 residues. The V and J ends lost 5 bases and 0 bases respectively, with 7 bases between them. The CDR3 sequence is CASSGGMNTEAFF. Written as DNA, the CDR3 is TGTGCCAGCAGCGGAGGGATGAACACTGAAGCTTTCTTT.

The gene calls are TRBV11-1 and TRBJ2-5; 7 bases map to TRBD2. The last part of the DNA fits TRBJ2-7 better; the J call may be wrong. Germline V gene sequence: CDR1 SGHAT, CDR2 FQDESV (reference sequence). The CDR3 runs 15 residues. In DNA, the CDR3 is TGTGCCAGCAGCAGGGCGGGGGACCACTCCTACGAGCAGTACTTC. Amino acids: CASSRAGDHSYEQYF.

The J gene is TRBJ2-1, the V gene TRBV6-4; tentative D call: TRBD1 (6 bases). Germline CDR1 reads MRHNA; CDR2 reads SNTAGT. The CDR3 spans 16 residues. Trimming stripped 2 bases from V and 1 base from J, with 12 bases between. CDR3: CASSDQQGGSYNEQFF. The CDR3 bases are TGTGCCAGCAGTGACCAACAGGGTGGATCCTACAATGAGCAGTTCTTC.

This clone occurred once. The V call is TRBV7-3, the J call TRBJ1-2; D remains ambiguous. Trimming left V 5 bases short and J 6 bases short, with 13 bases between. CDR1 and CDR2 (germline): SGHTA, FQGTGA. This CDR3 has 13 amino acids. The CDR3 is CASSAGQADGYTF. CDR3 bases: TGTGCCAGCAGCGCCGGGCAGGCGGATGGCTACACCTTC.

The chain carries TRBV7-9 and TRBJ2-7; TRBD1 agrees at 11 bases. Germline V lookup: CDR1 SEHNR, CDR2 FQNEAQ (reference sequence). V trimming: 5 bases; J trimming: 2 bases; junction bases outside the gene matches: 8. This CDR3 is 16 amino acids long. In DNA, the CDR3 is TGTGCCAGCAGCCCCGTGGGACAGGGGGATCCCTACGAGCAGTACTTC. This translates into CASSPVGQGDPYEQYF.

This clone appeared once. The chain joins TRBV4-3 to TRBJ2-5, with 10 nucleotides matching TRBD1. CDR1 and CDR2 (germline): LGHNA, YSLEER. The CDR3 totals 16 residues. Trimming cost V 3 bases and J 3 bases; bases outside gene matches: 7. CDR3 sequence: CASSQLPGQGKETQYF. The CDR3 DNA follows: TGCGCCAGCAGCCAGCTACCGGGACAGGGGAAAGAGACCCAGTACTTC.

In this sample, this clone turned up a few times. The genes are TRBV27 and TRBJ1-1; D call uncertain. Trimming pared 6 bases from V and 3 bases from J, leaving 11 bases between. The CDR3 extends over 13 amino acids. The V gene's germline CDR1 is MNHEY and CDR2 SMNVEV (reference sequence). CDR3 DNA: TGTGCCAGCAGGAATTATGGGGACACTGAAGCTTTCTTT. Translation: CASRNYGDTEAFF.

This chain links TRBV7-3 with TRBJ2-2, with a possible D match to TRBD1 (6 bases). Germline V lookup: CDR1 SGHTA, CDR2 FQGTGA. The CDR3 contains 16 residues. Deletions cut 1 base from V and 4 bases from J, with 13 bases between. Here the CDR3 DNA reads TGTGCCAGCAGCTTAAGCACAGGGATACGCACCGGGGAGCTGTTTTTT. It is translated as CASSLSTGIRTGELFF. The full variable domain, completed using reference TRBV7-3 and TRBJ2-2, is GAGVSQTPSNKVTEKGKYVELRCDPISGHTALYWYRQSLGQGPEFLIYFQGTGAADDSGLPNDRFFAVRPEGSVSTLKIQRTERGDSAVYLCASSLSTGIRTGELFFGEGSRLTVL.

This chain uses TRBV5-1 with TRBJ2-2; 11 bases map to TRBD2. CDR3 length: 16 amino acids. Germline V gene sequence: CDR1 SGHRS, CDR2 YFSETQ. The J segment lost 3 bases and the V segment lost 4 bases, leaving 5 bases of the junction unmatched. The CDR3 sequence is CASSPVAGGYTGELFF. CDR3 nucleotides: TGCGCCAGCAGCCCTGTAGCGGGAGGGTACACCGGGGAGCTGTTTTTT.

Only one count was recorded for this clone. The chain is built from TRBV2 and TRBJ2-2, with 10 nucleotides matching TRBD2. The V segment lost 5 bases and the J segment 3 bases; nucleotides outside the gene matches: 6. CDR1 and CDR2 from the germline V gene are SNHLY and FYNNEI. The CDR3 has 16 amino acids. CDR3 amino acids: CASSRSGRMHTGELFF. CDR3 DNA: TGTGCCAGCAGTCGTAGCGGGAGGATGCACACCGGGGAGCTGTTTTTT.

V and J are TRBV4-1 and TRBJ2-1; 10 bases fit TRBD1. Germline CDR1 and CDR2: MGHRA and YSYEKL. The junction had 9 bases not matched to a gene; V was cut back by 5 bases and J by 5 bases. The CDR3 is 16 amino acids. The CDR3 spells CASSGPGQGLDNEQFF. The DNA of the CDR3 is TGCGCCAGCAGCGGGCCGGGACAGGGGTTGGACAATGAGCAGTTCTTC.

The chain combines TRBV5-4 with TRBJ2-7; D might be TRBD1 (5 bases). V lost 3 bases to trimming and J lost 6 bases, with 13 bases between them. This CDR3 is built from 13 residues. Germline V lookup: CDR1 SGHNT, CDR2 YYREEE (reference sequence). The CDR3 DNA follows: TGTGCCAGCAGCTCGGTTCAGGGCTCCGAGCAGTACTTC. This translates into CASSSVQGSEQYF.

This clone was found once. This chain uses TRBV7-9 with TRBJ1-1; D unclear. Looked up from germline, CDR1 is SEHNR and CDR2 is FQNEAQ (reference sequence). V lost 5 bases to trimming and J lost 7 bases, with 11 bases between them. The CDR3 covers 12 residues. In nucleotides, the CDR3 is TGTGCCAGCAGCCCTCCCTTGGGTGAAGCTTTCTTT. It yields the protein CASSPPLGEAFF.

This clone appeared once. This chain joins TRBV28 and TRBJ2-1; 9 positions agree with TRBD1. This CDR3 spans 15 amino acids. Germline loops: CDR1 MDHEN, CDR2 SYDVKM. V trimming: 4 bases; J trimming: 5 bases; junction bases outside the gene matches: 6. The CDR3: CASSSRQGGNNEQFF. CDR3 sequence (DNA): TGTGCCAGCAGTTCACGACAGGGGGGCAACAATGAGCAGTTCTTC. Looking up the rest from reference TRBV28 and TRBJ2-1 gives the full variable domain: DVKVTQSSRYLVKRTGEKVFLECVQDMDHENMFWYRQDPGLGLRLIYFSYDVKMKEKGDIPEGYSVSREKKERFSLILESASTNQTSMYLCASSSRQGGNNEQFFGPGTRLTVL.

The chain recombines TRBV27 with TRBJ1-1, with 9 bases matching TRBD1. This CDR3 comprises 15 residues. V was pared by 3 bases and J by 6 bases, with 8 bases of the junction left unmatched. From germline, CDR1 is MNHEY and CDR2 SMNVEV (reference sequence). CDR3 nucleotide sequence: TGTGCCAGCAGTTTCCATTGGGGACAGGGTTCTGAAGCTTTCTTT. Translation: CASSFHWGQGSEAFF.

The V gene is TRBV6-1, the J gene TRBJ2-7; possibly TRBD2 for D (5 bases). V lost 5 bases and J lost 0, with 8 bases in between. From germline, CDR1 is MNHNS and CDR2 SASEGT. The CDR3 loop spans 13 amino acids. The CDR3 sequence is CASSTSHSYEQYF. The CDR3 region has the DNA TGTGCCAGCAGTACTAGTCACTCCTACGAGCAGTACTTC.

This chain connects TRBV21-1 to TRBJ2-1. TRBV21-1 is reported as a pseudogene. The CDR3 length is 16 residues. CDR3 sequence: CASSENTGTAVNEQFF. In nucleotides, the CDR3 is TGTGCCAGCAGCGAAAACACCGGGACGGCCGTCAATGAGCAGTTCTTC.

V is TRBV27 and J is TRBJ1-1, with TRBD1 as a possible D gene (5 bases). The germline gives CDR1 MNHEY, CDR2 SMNVEV (reference sequence). This CDR3 comprises 13 residues. Trimming removed 3 bases at V and 6 bases at J, with 11 bases between. The CDR3 nucleotides read TGTGCCAGCAGTTTCTCGGGAGGGGCTGAAGCTTTCTTT. Amino acids: CASSFSGGAEAFF.

The chain employs TRBV7-9 and TRBJ2-3, with D perhaps TRBD2 (5 bases). This CDR3 contains 11 residues. Germline loops: CDR1 SEHNR, CDR2 FQNEAQ (reference sequence). V lost 5 bases, J lost 10 bases, and 10 bases lay in between. In DNA form, the CDR3 reads TGTGCCAGCAGCCAACTAGAGGCGCAGTATTTT. Encoded protein: CASSQLEAQYF.

This clone turned up a few times. This chain joins TRBV29-1 and TRBJ2-7, with D perhaps TRBD1 (5 bases). Trimming cost V 4 bases and J 2 bases, with 15 bases left between them. Germline CDR1 SQVTM, CDR2 ANQGSEA. The CDR3 totals 14 residues. The chain's CDR3 is CSVVWVGDTYEQYF. DNA of the CDR3: TGCAGCGTTGTTTGGGTAGGGGATACCTACGAGCAGTACTTC.